This record concerns one TCR beta chain sequence. The table came from immunoSEQ multiplex PCR; TCRdb's copy has only in-frame clones and leaves some out. The sample has about 100,000 clones; about nine tenths are singletons. With 3 bases removed from V and 0 bases from J, the gap between germline ends came to 3 bases. The CDR3 runs 14 residues. The V gene's germline CDR1 is SNHLY and CDR2 FYNNEI. The data were taken from a study of T cell responses to AZD1222 COVID-19 vaccine. The TCR sequence derives from an adult in good health. The sample in question was peripheral blood, obtained on day 0 of AZD1222 vaccination. The chain recombines TRBV2 with TRBJ2-6; D remains unclear. CDR3: CASSDGSGANVLTF. The CDR3 DNA reads TGTGCCAGCAGTGATGGCTCTGGGGCCAACGTCCTGACTTTC.